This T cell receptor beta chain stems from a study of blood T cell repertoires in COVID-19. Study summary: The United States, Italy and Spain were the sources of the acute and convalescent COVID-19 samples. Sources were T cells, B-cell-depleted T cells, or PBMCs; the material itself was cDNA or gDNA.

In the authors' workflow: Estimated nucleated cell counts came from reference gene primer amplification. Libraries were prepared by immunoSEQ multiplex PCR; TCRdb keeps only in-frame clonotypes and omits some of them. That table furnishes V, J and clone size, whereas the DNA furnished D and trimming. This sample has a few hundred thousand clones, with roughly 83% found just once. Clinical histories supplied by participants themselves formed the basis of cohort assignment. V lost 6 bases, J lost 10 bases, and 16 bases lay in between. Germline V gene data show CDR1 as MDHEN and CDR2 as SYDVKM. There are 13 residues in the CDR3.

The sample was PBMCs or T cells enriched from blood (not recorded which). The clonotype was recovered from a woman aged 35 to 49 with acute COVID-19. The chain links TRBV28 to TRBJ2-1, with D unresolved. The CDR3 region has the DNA TGTGCCAGCAGCTCCCCGAATCTACGGGAGCAGTTCTTC. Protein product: CASSSPNLREQFF.